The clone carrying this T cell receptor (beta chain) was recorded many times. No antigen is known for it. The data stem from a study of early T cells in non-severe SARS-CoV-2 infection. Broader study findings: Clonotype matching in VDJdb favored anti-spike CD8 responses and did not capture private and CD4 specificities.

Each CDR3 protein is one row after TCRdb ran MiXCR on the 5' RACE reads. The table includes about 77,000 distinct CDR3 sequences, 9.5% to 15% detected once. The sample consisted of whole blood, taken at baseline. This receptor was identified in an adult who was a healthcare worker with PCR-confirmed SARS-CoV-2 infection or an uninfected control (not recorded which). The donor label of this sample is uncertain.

The CDR3 reads CASSLGPGPTYGYTF. The CDR3 nucleotides read TGTGCCAGCAGCTTAGGTCCGGGACCTACTTATGGCTACACCTTC. The V and J genes are TRBV11-2 and TRBJ1-2; a possible D gene is TRBD1 (5 bases). The germline V gene has CDR1 SGHAT and CDR2 FQNNGV. Trimming took 1 base from V and 5 from J, leaving 14 bases between them. The CDR3 sequence is 15 residues long.